This section outlines one T cell receptor beta chain sequence together with its context. Germline values: CDR1 MDHEN, CDR2 SYDVKM. With 5 bases removed from V and 0 bases from J, the gap between germline ends came to 8 bases. The length of the CDR3 is 14 residues. The record originates from a study of Ad26.COV2.S vaccination and SARS-CoV-2 variants. Sequencing used immunoSEQ multiplex PCR; TCRdb keeps in-frame clones, though not all of them. Among about 320,000 clones listed, around 83% were seen once. Regarding treatment: about 20 received Ad26.COV2.S at low or high dose, single or two shots; roughly five received placebo; per-sample allocation not given. On day 63 after the first injection, vaccine and placebo recipients gave samples.

The sequence derives from a person between 18 and 65 years old who received the Ad26.COV2.S COVID-19 vaccine or a placebo. Source: peripheral blood, taken in a trial of Ad26.COV2.S vaccine versus placebo. The chain links TRBV28 to TRBJ1-5; D remains ambiguous. Written as DNA, the CDR3 is TGTGCCAGCAGTCCTCTCTATAGCAATCAGCCCCAGCATTTT. It translates to CASSPLYSNQPQHF.